The clone carrying this T cell receptor beta chain is classed as medium-sized. TCRdb re-called clones via MiXCR from the PCR reads. The sample contains some 36,000 clones, 17% of which appear only once. These data are taken from a study of metastatic and nonmetastatic thyroid tumors. No treatment had been given to any patient before thyroid surgery. The CDR3 contains 14 residues. V trimming: 5 bases; J trimming: 3 bases; junction bases outside the gene matches: 6. Germline CDR1 MNHEY, CDR2 SMNVEV (reference sequence). The chain joins TRBV27 to TRBJ2-7; TRBD1 matches 8 bases. The receptor's source is a male donor with papillary thyroid cancer or a benign thyroid nodule (not recorded which). Some clones in this sample may be carry-over from other donors' samples. The sample taken for sequencing was blood. The CDR3 DNA reads TGTGCCAGCAGTAGAGGACAGGGTTTCTACGAGCAGTACTTC. Protein: CASSRGQGFYEQYF.